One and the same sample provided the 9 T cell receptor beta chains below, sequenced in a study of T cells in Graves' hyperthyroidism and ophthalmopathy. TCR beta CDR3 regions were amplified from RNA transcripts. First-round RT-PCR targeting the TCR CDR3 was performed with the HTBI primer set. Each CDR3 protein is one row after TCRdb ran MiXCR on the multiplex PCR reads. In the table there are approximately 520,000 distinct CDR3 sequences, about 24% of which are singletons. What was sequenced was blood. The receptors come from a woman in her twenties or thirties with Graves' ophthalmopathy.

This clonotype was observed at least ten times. CDR3 sequence (DNA): TGTGCCAGTAGTCCCGGGACAGGGCTCTATGGCTACACCTTC. Translated: CASSPGTGLYGYTF. The V gene is TRBV19, the J gene TRBJ1-2, with 9 bases fitting TRBD1. After removal of 5 bases from V and 4 bases from J, the junction contained 5 bases not matched to a gene. The CDR3 spans 14 residues. Germline CDR1 and CDR2: LNHDA and SQIVND (reference sequence). The complete variable domain, with remaining parts taken from reference TRBV19 and TRBJ1-2, reads DGGITQSPKYLFRKEGQNVTLSCEQNLNHDAMYWYRQDPGQGLRLIYYSQIVNDFQKGDIAEGYSVSREKKESFPLTVTSAQKNPTAFYLCASSPGTGLYGYTFGSGTRLTVV.

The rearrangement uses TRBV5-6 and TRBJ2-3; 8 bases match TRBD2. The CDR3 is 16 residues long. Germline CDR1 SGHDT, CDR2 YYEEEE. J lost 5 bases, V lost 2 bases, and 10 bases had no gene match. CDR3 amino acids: CASSFSLGLVRDTQYF. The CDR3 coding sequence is TGTGCCAGCAGCTTCTCCTTGGGACTAGTGAGAGATACGCAGTATTTT.

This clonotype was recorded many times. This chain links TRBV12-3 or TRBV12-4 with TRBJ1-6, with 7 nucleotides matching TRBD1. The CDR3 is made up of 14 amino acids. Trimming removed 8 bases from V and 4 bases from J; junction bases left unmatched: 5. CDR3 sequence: CASGDSGYNSPLHF. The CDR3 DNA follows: TGTGCCAGCGGGGACAGTGGTTATAATTCACCCCTCCACTTT.

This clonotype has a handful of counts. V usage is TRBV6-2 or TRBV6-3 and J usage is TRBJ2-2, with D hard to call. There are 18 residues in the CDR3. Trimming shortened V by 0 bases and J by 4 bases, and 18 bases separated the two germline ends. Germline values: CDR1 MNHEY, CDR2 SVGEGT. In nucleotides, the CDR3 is TGTGCCAGCAGTTACTCGGCTCGTAGTCTTGGTGGCACCGGGGAGCTGTTTTTT. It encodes CASSYSARSLGGTGELFF.

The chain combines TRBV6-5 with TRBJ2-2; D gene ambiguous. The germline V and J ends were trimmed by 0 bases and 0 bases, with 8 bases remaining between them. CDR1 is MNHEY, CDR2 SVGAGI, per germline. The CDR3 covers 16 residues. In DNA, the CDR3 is TGTGCCAGCAGTTACTCGGGGTACACGAACACCGGGGAGCTGTTTTTT. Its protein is CASSYSGYTNTGELFF.

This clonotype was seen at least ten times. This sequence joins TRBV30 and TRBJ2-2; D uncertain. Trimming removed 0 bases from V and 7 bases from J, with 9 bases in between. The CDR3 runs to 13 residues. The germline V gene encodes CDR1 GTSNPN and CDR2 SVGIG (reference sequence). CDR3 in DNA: TGTGCCTGGAGTGTTATTACGGTCGGGGAGCTGTTTTTT. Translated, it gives CAWSVITVGELFF.

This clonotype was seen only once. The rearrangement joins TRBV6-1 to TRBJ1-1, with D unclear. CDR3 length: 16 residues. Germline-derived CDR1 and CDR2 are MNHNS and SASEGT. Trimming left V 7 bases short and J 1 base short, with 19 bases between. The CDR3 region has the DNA TGTGCCAGCACCCCCCAGAGAGGGCCCCAGAACACTGAAGCTTTCTTT. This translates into CASTPQRGPQNTEAFF.

CDR3 amino acids: CASRPGVLSTEAFF. The CDR3 DNA follows: TGTGCCAGCAGACCAGGGGTTTTGAGCACTGAAGCTTTCTTT. The V and J genes are TRBV6-1 and TRBJ1-1; possible D gene TRBD1, 6 bases. Trimming left V 6 bases short and J 4 bases short, with 15 bases between. CDR1 and CDR2 (germline): MNHNS, SASEGT. The CDR3 totals 14 residues.

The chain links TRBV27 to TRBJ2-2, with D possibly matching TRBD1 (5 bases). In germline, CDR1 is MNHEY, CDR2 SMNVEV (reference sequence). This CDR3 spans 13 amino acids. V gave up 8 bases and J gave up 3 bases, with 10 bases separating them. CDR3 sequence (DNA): TGTGCCAGCCAGGGAATTGACACCGGGGAGCTGTTTTTT. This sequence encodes CASQGIDTGELFF.